The 17 T cell receptor beta chains presented below share a single source sample, sequenced in a study of T cell changes during pregnancy in multiple sclerosis. Profiled with immunoSEQ multiplex PCR; TCRdb holds only in-frame clones, not every one. Altogether about 110,000 clones are present, around 90% being singletons, with the ten largest covering 0.78%. Sequences were derived from peripheral blood, sampled in the third trimester of pregnancy. The receptors come from a female donor in good health, enrolled as a control in a pregnancy study.

The chain employs TRBV4-2 and TRBJ2-1, with 7 bases aligning to TRBD2. The CDR3 runs 17 residues. Germline assignment: CDR1 LGHNA and CDR2 YNFKEQ. The J segment lost 8 bases and the V segment lost 0 bases, leaving 13 bases of the junction unmatched. The CDR3 loop is CASSQDVWRGTGYEQFF. CDR3 coding DNA: TGTGCCAGCAGCCAAGATGTTTGGCGGGGGACCGGTTATGAGCAGTTCTTC.

The J gene is TRBJ2-1, the V gene TRBV6-1; possibly TRBD1 for D (6 bases). Germline V lookup: CDR1 MNHNS, CDR2 SASEGT. The CDR3 totals 18 residues. Trimming shortened V by 4 bases and J by 5 bases, and 24 bases separated the two germline ends. DNA for the CDR3: TGTGCCAGCAGTGCCGGAAGGAGGACAGACATTCTCGACAATGAGCAGTTCTTC. Its translation is CASSAGRRTDILDNEQFF.

The genes are TRBV10-3 and TRBJ1-3, with D possibly being TRBD1 (6 bases). V lost 10 bases, J lost 0 bases, and 13 bases lay in between. The CDR3 totals 14 residues. Germline CDR1 is ENHRY and CDR2 is SYGVKD. CDR3 protein: CATRETGSGNTIYF. CDR3 nucleotides: TGTGCCACGCGAGAGACAGGCTCTGGAAACACCATATATTTT.

The chain uses TRBV10-3 and TRBJ1-3; 8 positions agree with TRBD1. Germline lookup yields CDR1 ENHRY and CDR2 SYGVKD. J was trimmed by 0 bases and V by 6 bases; bases with no gene match: 7. The CDR3 is made up of 16 amino acids. CDR3 loop: CAIRGTGDPSGNTIYF. The CDR3 nucleotides are TGTGCCATCAGGGGGACAGGCGACCCCTCTGGAAACACCATATATTTT.

The chain links TRBV7-3 to TRBJ2-5; 9 bases agree with TRBD1. The CDR3 is made up of 16 amino acids. The germline V gene has CDR1 SGHTA and CDR2 FQGTGA. With 5 bases clipped from V and 10 bases from J, the junction kept 17 bases outside the gene matches. In nucleotides, the CDR3 is TGTGCCAGCAGCCAGGGGGGCCCTGGACAGGGGCTGGTCCAGTACTTC. This encodes CASSQGGPGQGLVQYF. Full variable domain (remainder filled in from reference TRBV7-3 and TRBJ2-5): GAGVSQTPSNKVTEKGKYVELRCDPISGHTALYWYRQSLGQGPEFLIYFQGTGAADDSGLPNDRFFAVRPEGSVSTLKIQRTERGDSAVYLCASSQGGPGQGLVQYFGPGTRLLVL.

The J gene is TRBJ2-1, the V gene TRBV9; 14 bases are a match to TRBD2. The CDR3 contains 17 residues. Germline assignment: CDR1 SGDLS and CDR2 YYNGEE. Trimming removed 2 bases from V and 6 bases from J; junction bases left unmatched: 7. The CDR3 spells CASSVRMGLAGVNEQFF. The CDR3 DNA reads TGTGCCAGCAGCGTCCGGATGGGACTAGCGGGGGTCAATGAGCAGTTCTTC.

The chain has TRBV2 and TRBJ2-3, with a weak D call TRBD2 (6 bases). Germline CDR1 and CDR2: SNHLY and FYNNEI. This CDR3 has 14 amino acids. Trimming pared 5 bases from V and 2 bases from J, leaving 11 bases between. CDR3 sequence (DNA): TGTGCCAGCAGTCGGGGGAGAGACACAGATACGCAGTATTTT. It translates to CASSRGRDTDTQYF.

The DNA for the CDR3 is TGTGCCTGGGTAAAGGACAGTCGACAGGAAAAACTGTTTTTT. This translates into CAWVKDSRQEKLFF. The chain combines TRBV30 with TRBJ1-4; D may be TRBD1 (6 bases). V lost 5 bases, J lost 8 bases, and 18 bases lay in between. The length of the CDR3 is 14 residues. CDR1 is GTSNPN, CDR2 SVGIG, per germline (reference sequence).

The rearrangement joins TRBV6-6 to TRBJ2-2; D is possibly TRBD1 (6 bases). The V gene's germline CDR1 is MNHNY and CDR2 SVGAGI (reference sequence). CDR3 length equals 12 residues. V lost 4 bases, J lost 12 bases, and 12 bases lay in between. The CDR3 loop reads CASSSGTSKLFF. The CDR3 bases are TGTGCCAGCAGTTCAGGGACATCAAAGCTGTTTTTT.

The J gene is TRBJ1-1, the V gene TRBV4-2; 10 bases map to TRBD1. The trim removed 2 bases at V and 0 bases at J, leaving 6 bases unmatched. CDR3 length equals 17 residues. CDR1 LGHNA and CDR2 YNFKEQ come from the germline V gene. CDR3 in DNA: TGTGCCAGCAGCCAAAAGACAGGGGGCGAAATGAACACTGAAGCTTTCTTT. It specifies CASSQKTGGEMNTEAFF.

The chain employs TRBV27 and TRBJ1-1; TRBD1 is a possible D gene (6 bases). V lost 6 bases and J 1 base, leaving 15 bases between the germline ends. Germline CDR1 MNHEY, CDR2 SMNVEV (reference sequence). This CDR3 is 15 amino acids long. Here the CDR3 reads CASRKQGGQNTEAFF. CDR3 nucleotides: TGTGCCAGCAGGAAACAAGGGGGACAGAACACTGAAGCTTTCTTT.

This sequence joins TRBV15 and TRBJ2-2; D perhaps matches TRBD2 (5 bases). Germline CDR1 is LNHNV and CDR2 is YYDKDF (reference sequence). Trimming took 2 bases from V and 0 from J, leaving 10 bases between them. CDR3 length: 16 amino acids. The CDR3 DNA is TGTGCCACCAGCAGAAACCGGGGAGCGAACACCGGGGAGCTGTTTTTT. It encodes CATSRNRGANTGELFF.

The chain combines TRBV9 with TRBJ2-7, with TRBD2 identical over 7 bases. V shed 0 bases, J shed 3 bases, and the junction held 3 bases outside the gene matches. CDR3 length: 14 residues. Per germline, CDR1 SGDLS and CDR2 YYNGEE. The CDR3 DNA follows: TGTGCCAGCAGCGTAGCACAGCGGGACTACGAGCAGTACTTC. This translates into CASSVAQRDYEQYF.

The V gene is TRBV5-1, the J gene TRBJ2-5, with D hard to call. V lost 2 bases and J lost 4, with 9 bases in between. The CDR3 loop spans 13 amino acids. Looked up from germline, CDR1 is SGHRS and CDR2 is YFSETQ. CDR3 bases: TGCGCCAGCAGCTTAATAGTCGGAGAGACCCAGTACTTC. Translating it yields CASSLIVGETQYF.

The CDR3 region has the DNA TGTGCCAGCAGCTGGCAGGGGACAATAAGTGACTACACCTTC. Translating gives CASSWQGTISDYTF. The rearrangement links TRBV6-5 to TRBJ1-2, with a possible D match to TRBD1 (6 bases). V lost 6 bases, J lost 10 bases, and 21 bases lay in between. Germline V gene data show CDR1 as MNHEY and CDR2 as SVGAGI. The CDR3 runs to 14 residues.

This rearrangement joins TRBV19 to TRBJ2-7, with 10 positions matching TRBD2. Trimming cost V 7 bases and J 3 bases; bases outside gene matches: 6. Looked up from germline, CDR1 is LNHDA and CDR2 is SQIVND (reference sequence). The CDR3 runs 14 residues. The chain's CDR3 is CASTPSGGLYEQYF. CDR3 sequence (DNA): TGTGCCAGTACCCCTAGCGGGGGCCTCTACGAGCAGTACTTC. Full variable domain (remainder filled in from reference TRBV19 and TRBJ2-7): DGGITQSPKYLFRKEGQNVTLSCEQNLNHDAMYWYRQDPGQGLRLIYYSQIVNDFQKGDIAEGYSVSREKKESFPLTVTSAQKNPTAFYLCASTPSGGLYEQYFGPGTRLTVT.

The chain is built from TRBV7-2 and TRBJ1-1; a weak D match, TRBD1 (5 bases). This CDR3 is 12 amino acids long. Between the trimmed V and J ends, which lost 1 base and 7 bases, there was a span of 7 bases. Germline lookup yields CDR1 SGHTA and CDR2 FQGNSA. As DNA, the CDR3 is TGTGCCAGCAGCTTAGTGCAGGGTGAAGCTTTCTTT. The encoded protein is CASSLVQGEAFF.